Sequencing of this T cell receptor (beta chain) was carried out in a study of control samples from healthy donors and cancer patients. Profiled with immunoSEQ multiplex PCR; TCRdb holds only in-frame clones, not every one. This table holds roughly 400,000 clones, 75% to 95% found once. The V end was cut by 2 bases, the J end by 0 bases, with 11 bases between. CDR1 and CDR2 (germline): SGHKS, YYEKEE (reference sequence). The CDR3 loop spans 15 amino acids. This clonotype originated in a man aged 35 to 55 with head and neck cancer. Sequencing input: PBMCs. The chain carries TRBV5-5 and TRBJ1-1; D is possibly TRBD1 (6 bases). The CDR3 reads CASSFFSGVNTEAFF. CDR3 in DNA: TGTGCCAGCAGCTTTTTTTCAGGGGTGAACACTGAAGCTTTCTTT. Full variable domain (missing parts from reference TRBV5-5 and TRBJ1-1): DAGVTQSPTHLIKTRGQQVTLRCSPISGHKSVSWYQQVLGQGPQFIFQYYEKEERGRGNFPDRFSARQFPNYSSELNVNALLLGDSALYLCASSFFSGVNTEAFFGQGTRLTVV.